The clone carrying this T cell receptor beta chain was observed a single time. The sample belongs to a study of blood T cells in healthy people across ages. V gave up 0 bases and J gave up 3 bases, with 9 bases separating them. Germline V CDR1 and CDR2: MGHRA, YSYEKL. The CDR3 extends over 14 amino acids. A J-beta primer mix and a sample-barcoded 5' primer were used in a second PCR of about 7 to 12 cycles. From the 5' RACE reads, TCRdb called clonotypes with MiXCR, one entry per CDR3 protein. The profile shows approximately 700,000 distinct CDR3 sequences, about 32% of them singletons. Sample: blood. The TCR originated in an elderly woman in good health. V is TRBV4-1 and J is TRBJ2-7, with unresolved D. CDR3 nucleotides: TGCGCCAGCAGCCAAGATAGGGAAAGCTACGAGCAGTACTTC. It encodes CASSQDRESYEQYF.